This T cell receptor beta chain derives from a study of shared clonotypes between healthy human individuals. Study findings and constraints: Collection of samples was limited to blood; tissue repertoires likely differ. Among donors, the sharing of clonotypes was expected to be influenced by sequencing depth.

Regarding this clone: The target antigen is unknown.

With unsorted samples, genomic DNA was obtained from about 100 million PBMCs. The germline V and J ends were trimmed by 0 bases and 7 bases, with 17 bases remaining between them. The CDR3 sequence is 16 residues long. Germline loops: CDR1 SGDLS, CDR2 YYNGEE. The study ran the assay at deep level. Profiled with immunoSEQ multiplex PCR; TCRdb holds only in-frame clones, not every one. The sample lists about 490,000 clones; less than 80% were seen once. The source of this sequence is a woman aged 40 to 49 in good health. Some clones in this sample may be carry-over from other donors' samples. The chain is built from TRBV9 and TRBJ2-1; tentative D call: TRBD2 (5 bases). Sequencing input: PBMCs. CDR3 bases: TGTGCCAGCAGCGTAGGGCTAGCTCAACGGAGGAATGAGCAGTTCTTC. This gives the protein CASSVGLAQRRNEQFF.